This entry lists 17 T cell receptor beta chains sequenced from one sample in a study of T cell repertoires in cytomegalovirus infection. TCRdb independently ran MiXCR on the reads; one entry per CDR3 protein. The sample yields approximately 630,000 distinct CDR3 sequences, around 24% seen once. Input material: CD8+ T cells from PBMCs. All receptors derive from a human donor in good health (CMV status not recorded). Some clones in this sample may be carry-over from other donors' samples.

The chain has TRBV19 and TRBJ2-7; 8 bases are a match to TRBD2. Germline V gene data show CDR1 as LNHDA and CDR2 as SQIVND (reference sequence). The length of the CDR3 is 13 residues. CDR3 sequence reads: CVLSSGLAYEQYF. The CDR3 DNA follows: TGTGTACTGTCTAGCGGGTTGGCCTACGAGCAGTACTTC.

The table lists this clonotype with many counts. The chain links TRBV7-8 to TRBJ2-5, with 7 bases identical to TRBD2. The V and J ends lost 2 bases and 4 bases, in that order; junction bases with no gene match: 4. The CDR3 extends over 14 amino acids. Germline loops: CDR1 SGHVS, CDR2 FQNEAQ. DNA of the CDR3: TGTGCCAGCAGCTTATTGTTAGCGGGAGAGACCCAGTACTTC. It specifies CASSLLLAGETQYF.

This clonotype was seen many times. The chain couples TRBV6-4 to TRBJ1-2; tentative D call: TRBD1 (5 bases). This CDR3 comprises 16 residues. The germline V gene encodes CDR1 MRHNA and CDR2 SNTAGT. Trimming removed 3 bases from V and 1 base from J, with 15 bases in between. CDR3 region: CASSEDGGVLNYGYTF. DNA of the CDR3: TGTGCCAGCAGTGAGGACGGGGGGGTCCTTAACTATGGCTACACCTTC.

A word on this clonotype: One base away lies a much larger clone, so this may be a sequencing read error. The rearrangement links TRBV7-4 to TRBJ2-2; the D is unclear. The CDR3 contains 16 residues. Germline assignment: CDR1 SGHVT and CDR2 SQSDAQ. Trimming took 0 bases from V and 4 from J, leaving 12 bases between them. Written as DNA, the CDR3 is TGTGCCAGCAGCTTAGCGGGTCACGCGAGCACCGGGGAGCTGTTTTTT. Amino acid sequence: CASSLAGHASTGELFF.

The V gene is TRBV25-1, the J gene TRBJ1-2, with D maybe TRBD1 (5 bases). Trimming left V 8 bases short and J 4 bases short, with 14 bases between. Germline V gives CDR1 MGHDK, CDR2 SYGVNS. This CDR3 region has 13 residues. Written as DNA, the CDR3 is TGTGCCAGCTGGGGGGAGCCCATCTATGGCTACACCTTC. Its translation: CASWGEPIYGYTF.

The chain recombines TRBV29-1 with TRBJ2-1, with 10 bases fitting TRBD1. The CDR3 loop spans 12 amino acids. Unmatched junction bases numbered 5, after V lost 7 bases and J lost 8 bases. Germline CDR1 and CDR2: SQVTM and ANQGSEA. The DNA of the CDR3 is TGCAGCGGGGGACAGGGGATAGATGAGCAGTTCTTC. Translation gives CSGGQGIDEQFF.

This sequence joins TRBV20-1 and TRBJ2-3; maybe TRBD2 (5 bases). The CDR3 runs to 15 residues. The V end lost 0 bases, the J end lost 1 base, and 11 bases lay between the germline ends. Per germline, CDR1 DFQATT and CDR2 SNEGSKA (reference sequence). The CDR3 DNA reads as TGCAGTGCTAGAGAAAGGCCCGGGGGCACAGATACGCAGTATTTT. It specifies CSARERPGGTDTQYF.

In its sample, this clonotype was seen a few times. The CDR3 DNA reads as TGTGCTAGTGCCCTCACAGGCGGGCCAGCCTACGAGCAGTACTTC. This translates into CASALTGGPAYEQYF. V and J are TRBV12-5 and TRBJ2-7, with D perhaps matching TRBD1 or TRBD2 (5 bases each). Trimming took off 7 bases at V and 2 bases at J, with 18 bases between the two ends. Germline CDR1 is LGHNT and CDR2 is FRNRAP. This CDR3 has 15 amino acids.

The rearrangement joins TRBV23-1 to TRBJ1-5; D not resolved. TRBV23-1 has ORF status, its function being uncertain. Trimming removed 8 bases at V and 5 bases at J, with 13 bases between. The CDR3 loop spans 13 amino acids. CDR3 nucleotide sequence: TGCGCCAGCCTCACCCCCCCTCATCAGCCCCAGCATTTT. This sequence encodes CASLTPPHQPQHF.

This clonotype was recorded at least ten times. In DNA, the CDR3 is TGTGCCAGCAGCTTAGAAGAAGCGGGGGGGCGGGAGACCCAGTACTTC. This gives the protein CASSLEEAGGRETQYF. This chain uses TRBV7-6 with TRBJ2-5; 10 positions match TRBD2. The CDR3 covers 16 residues. Per germline, CDR1 SGHVS and CDR2 FNYEAQ. Trimming at V came to 1 base and at J to 5 bases, leaving 7 bases not matched to a gene.

This clonotype has only a few counts. In nucleotides, the CDR3 is TGTGCCATCAGTGATGCCGGAAAACTGTTTTTT. Encoded protein: CAISDAGKLFF. The J gene is TRBJ1-4, the V gene TRBV10-3, with D unresolved. Germline CDR1 reads ENHRY; CDR2 reads SYGVKD. CDR3 length: 11 residues. Trimming cost V 3 bases and J 10 bases, with 6 bases left between them.

The V and J genes are TRBV6-1 and TRBJ1-1; tentatively, D is TRBD1 (5 bases). CDR3 length equals 13 residues. Germline-derived CDR1 and CDR2 are MNHNS and SASEGT. V shed 2 bases and J shed 4 bases, with 8 bases lying between them. The CDR3 loop is CASSERGSTEAFF. The CDR3 nucleotides are TGTGCCAGCAGTGAACGGGGGTCCACTGAAGCTTTCTTT.

There are a few counts of this clonotype. The chain combines TRBV10-3 with TRBJ1-1; no clear D gene. V was clipped by 8 bases and J by 1 base, with 11 bases between them. The length of the CDR3 is 13 residues. Germline CDR1 is ENHRY and CDR2 is SYGVKD. The CDR3 nucleotides are TGTGCCATCCTAAGGGAGACGAACACTGAAGCTTTCTTT. Encoded protein: CAILRETNTEAFF.

Turning to this clonotype: Since a much larger clone is just one base distant, this may be a read error. DNA of the CDR3: TGTGTCAGCAGCCCCCGGCGCAGGGTGTTACAAGAGACCCAGTACTTC. Translated: CVSSPRRRVLQETQYF. The chain links TRBV11-2 to TRBJ2-5, with D possibly matching TRBD1 (5 bases). Looked up from germline, CDR1 is SGHAT and CDR2 is FQNNGV. The length of the CDR3 is 16 residues.

The chain recombines TRBV11-2 with TRBJ1-2, with TRBD1 as a possible D gene (6 bases). The germline V and J ends were trimmed by 1 base and 11 bases, with 14 bases remaining between them. The CDR3 loop spans 13 amino acids. The V gene's germline CDR1 is SGHAT and CDR2 FQNNGV. CDR3: CASSLGKQGGYTF. For the CDR3, the DNA is TGTGCCAGCAGCTTAGGGAAACAGGGAGGTTACACCTTC. The entire variable domain, with the rest obtained from reference TRBV11-2 and TRBJ1-2, is as follows: EAGVAQSPRYKIIEKRQSVAFWCNPISGHATLYWYQQILGQGPKLLIQFQNNGVVDDSQLPKDRFSAERLKGVDSTLKIQPAKLEDSAVYLCASSLGKQGGYTFGSGTRLTVV.

This chain connects TRBV28 to TRBJ2-7; D is possibly TRBD1 (6 bases). The CDR3 totals 17 residues. Germline CDR1 is MDHEN and CDR2 is SYDVKM. V was shortened by 5 bases and J by 6 bases, with 26 bases between the two germline ends. The CDR3 DNA is TGTGCCAGCAGTATACTTGACTTTAAACAGGGCGTAGGCGAGCAGTACTTC. Its protein is CASSILDFKQGVGEQYF.

Points on this clonotype: Its ends do not fully match the called genes, so a read error is possible. The chain employs TRBV6-2 or TRBV6-3 and TRBJ2-2, with D possibly matching TRBD1 (5 bases). Germline V lookup: CDR1 MNHEY, CDR2 SVGEGT. There are 18 residues in the CDR3. CDR3 sequence reads: CANSYSIGHGLSTGELFF. CDR3 nucleotide sequence: TGTGCCAACAGTTACTCAATCGGACACGGCTTATCCACCGGGGAGCTGTTTTTT.